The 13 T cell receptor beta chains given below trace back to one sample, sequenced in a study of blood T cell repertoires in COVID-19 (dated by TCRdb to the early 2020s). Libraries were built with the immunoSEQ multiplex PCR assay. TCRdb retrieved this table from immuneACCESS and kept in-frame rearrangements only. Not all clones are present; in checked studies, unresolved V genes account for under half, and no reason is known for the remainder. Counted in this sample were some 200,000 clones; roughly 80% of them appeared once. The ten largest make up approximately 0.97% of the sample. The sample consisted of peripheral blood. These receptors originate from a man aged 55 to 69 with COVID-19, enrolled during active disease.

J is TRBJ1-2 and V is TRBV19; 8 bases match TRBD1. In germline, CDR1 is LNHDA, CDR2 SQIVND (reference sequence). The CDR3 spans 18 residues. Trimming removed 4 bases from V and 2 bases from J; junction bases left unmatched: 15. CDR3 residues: CASSNTPRQGTRNYGYTF. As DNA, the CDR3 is TGTGCCAGTAGTAACACACCCCGACAGGGGACGAGGAACTATGGCTACACCTTC. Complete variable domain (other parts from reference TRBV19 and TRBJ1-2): DGGITQSPKYLFRKEGQNVTLSCEQNLNHDAMYWYRQDPGQGLRLIYYSQIVNDFQKGDIAEGYSVSREKKESFPLTVTSAQKNPTAFYLCASSNTPRQGTRNYGYTFGSGTRLTVV.

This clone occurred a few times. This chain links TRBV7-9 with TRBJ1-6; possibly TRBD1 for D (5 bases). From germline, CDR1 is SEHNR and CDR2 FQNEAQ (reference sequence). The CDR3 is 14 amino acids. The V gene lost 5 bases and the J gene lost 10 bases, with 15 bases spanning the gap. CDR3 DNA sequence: TGTGCCAGCAGCCCCCGAAGTTGGGGCTCACCCCTCCACTTT. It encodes CASSPRSWGSPLHF.

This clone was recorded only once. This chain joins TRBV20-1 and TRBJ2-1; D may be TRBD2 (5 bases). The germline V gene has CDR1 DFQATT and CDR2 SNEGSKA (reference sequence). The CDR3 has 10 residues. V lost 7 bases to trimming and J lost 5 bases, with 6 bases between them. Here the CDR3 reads CSVANNEQFF. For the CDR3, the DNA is TGCAGTGTAGCGAACAATGAGCAGTTCTTC.

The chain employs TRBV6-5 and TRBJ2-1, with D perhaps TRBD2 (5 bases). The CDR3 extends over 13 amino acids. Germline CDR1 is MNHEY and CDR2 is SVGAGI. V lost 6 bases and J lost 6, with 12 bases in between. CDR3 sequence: CASSPGIFNEQFF. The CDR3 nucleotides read TGTGCCAGCAGCCCCGGGATCTTCAATGAGCAGTTCTTC.

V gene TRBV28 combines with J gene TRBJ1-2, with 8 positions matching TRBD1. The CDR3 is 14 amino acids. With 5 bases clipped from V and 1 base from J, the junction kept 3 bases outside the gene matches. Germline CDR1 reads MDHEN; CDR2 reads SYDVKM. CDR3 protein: CASSGQGFNYGYTF. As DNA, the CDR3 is TGTGCCAGCAGTGGACAGGGTTTTAACTATGGCTACACCTTC.

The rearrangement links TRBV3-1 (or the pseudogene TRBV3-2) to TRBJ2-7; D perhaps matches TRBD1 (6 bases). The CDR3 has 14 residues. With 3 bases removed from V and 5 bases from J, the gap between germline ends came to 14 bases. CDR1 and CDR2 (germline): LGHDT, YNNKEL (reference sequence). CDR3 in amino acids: CASSQLVTGNEQYF. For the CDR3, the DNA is TGTGCCAGCAGCCAGTTAGTTACAGGGAACGAGCAGTACTTC.

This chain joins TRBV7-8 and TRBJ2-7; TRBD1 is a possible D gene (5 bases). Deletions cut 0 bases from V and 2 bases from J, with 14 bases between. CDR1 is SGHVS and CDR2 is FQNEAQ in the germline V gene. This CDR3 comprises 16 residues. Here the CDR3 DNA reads TGTGCCAGCAGCTTAGCGTCTAGTGCAGGGACCTACGAGCAGTACTTC. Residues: CASSLASSAGTYEQYF.

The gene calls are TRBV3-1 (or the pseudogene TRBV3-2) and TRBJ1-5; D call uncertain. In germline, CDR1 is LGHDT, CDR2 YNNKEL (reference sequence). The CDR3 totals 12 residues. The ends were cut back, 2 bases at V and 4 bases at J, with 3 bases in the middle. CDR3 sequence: CASSQLNQPQHF. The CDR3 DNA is TGTGCCAGCAGCCAATTAAATCAGCCCCAGCATTTT.

CDR3 nucleotides: TGTGCCAGCACCGCCGGGGGATCCACTGAAGCTTTCTTT. This translates into CASTAGGSTEAFF. V gene TRBV12-3 or TRBV12-4 combines with J gene TRBJ1-1, with D perhaps TRBD1 (5 bases). The CDR3 runs 13 residues. Trimming took 7 bases from V and 4 from J, leaving 13 bases between them.

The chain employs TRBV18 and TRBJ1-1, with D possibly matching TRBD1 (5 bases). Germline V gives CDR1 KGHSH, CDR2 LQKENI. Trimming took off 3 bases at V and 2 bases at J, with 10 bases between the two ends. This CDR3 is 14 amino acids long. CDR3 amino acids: CASSPLRTNTEAFF. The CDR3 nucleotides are TGTGCCAGCTCACCTTTACGGACAAACACTGAAGCTTTCTTT.

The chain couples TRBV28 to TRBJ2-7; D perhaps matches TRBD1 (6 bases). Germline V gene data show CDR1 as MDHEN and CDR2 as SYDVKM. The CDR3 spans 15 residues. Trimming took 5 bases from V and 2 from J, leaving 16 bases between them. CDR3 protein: CASSLPPGQAYEQYF. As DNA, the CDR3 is TGTGCCAGCAGTCTCCCCCCGGGACAAGCCTACGAGCAGTACTTC.

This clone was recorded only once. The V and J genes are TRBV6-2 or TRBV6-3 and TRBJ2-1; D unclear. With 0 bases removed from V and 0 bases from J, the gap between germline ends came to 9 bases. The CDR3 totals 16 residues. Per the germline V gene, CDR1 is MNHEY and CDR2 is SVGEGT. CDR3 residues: CASSYSRILSYNEQFF. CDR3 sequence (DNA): TGTGCCAGCAGTTACTCGAGGATTCTCTCCTACAATGAGCAGTTCTTC.

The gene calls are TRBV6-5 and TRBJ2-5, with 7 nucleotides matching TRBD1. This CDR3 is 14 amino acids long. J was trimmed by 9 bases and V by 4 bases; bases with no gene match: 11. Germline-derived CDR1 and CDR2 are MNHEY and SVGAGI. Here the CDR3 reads CASSSGTELMAQYF. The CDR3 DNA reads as TGTGCCAGCAGTTCCGGGACAGAGCTGATGGCCCAGTACTTC.